This TCR beta chain was recovered during a study of technical replicates of blood from several donors. Profiled with immunoSEQ multiplex PCR; TCRdb holds only in-frame clones, not every one. The sample consists of about 75,000 clones, 95% to 98% of them appearing once. Germline loops: CDR1 SGHTA, CDR2 FQGNSA. The CDR3 has 15 residues. The V end lost 2 bases, the J end lost 5 bases, and 12 bases lay between the germline ends. Sequencing was done on a sample of T cells isolated from PBMCs. The TCR was taken from a human donor in good health. The chain uses TRBV7-2 and TRBJ2-2; tentative D call: TRBD1 (7 bases). CDR3: CASSLLRGATGELFF. The CDR3 bases are TGTGCCAGCAGCTTACTCAGGGGGGCGACCGGGGAGCTGTTTTTT.